This T cell receptor beta chain was sequenced during a study of blood T cell repertoires in COVID-19. CDR1 and CDR2 (germline): LGHDT, YNNKEL (reference sequence). The CDR3 is 16 residues long. V lost 3 bases and J 0 bases, leaving 11 bases between the germline ends. Sequencing used immunoSEQ multiplex PCR; TCRdb keeps in-frame clones, though not all of them. This table holds around 250,000 clones, roughly 83% found once. The sequencing input was peripheral blood. The V gene is TRBV3-1 (or the pseudogene TRBV3-2), the J gene TRBJ1-4; D gene ambiguous. The source is a woman of 80 years or more with COVID-19, enrolled during active disease. This CDR3 is CASSHAVSPTNEKLFF. The CDR3 DNA reads TGTGCCAGCAGCCATGCCGTAAGCCCAACTAATGAAAAACTGTTTTTT.